Following are 21 T cell receptor beta chains from one sample sequenced in a study of blood T cell repertoires in COVID-19. Some clones are missing from TCRdb's copy, which holds only in-frame ones; the method was immunoSEQ multiplex PCR. The sample lists 130,000 to 150,000 clones, 87% occurring once. The material sequenced was peripheral blood. These receptors all stem from a woman aged 40 to 50 with acute or convalescent COVID-19.

The chain combines TRBV6-5 with TRBJ1-5, with D unclear. The V gene's germline CDR1 is MNHEY and CDR2 SVGAGI. V shed 4 bases and J shed 7 bases, with 8 bases lying between them. CDR3 length: 12 residues. CDR3 bases: TGTGCCAGCAGTTCCGCGGGGCAGCCCCAGCATTTT. This codes for CASSSAGQPQHF.

This clone was counted a single time. V usage is TRBV13 and J usage is TRBJ1-1; D is unresolved. The germline CDR1 and CDR2 sequences are PRHDT and FYEKMQ (reference sequence). CDR3 size: 13 residues. Trimming cost V 0 bases and J 3 bases, with 5 bases left between them. The CDR3 spells CASSLGRDTEAFF. In DNA, the CDR3 is TGTGCCAGCAGCTTAGGCCGGGACACTGAAGCTTTCTTT.

The V and J genes are TRBV4-1 and TRBJ1-3; D call uncertain. The CDR3 has 15 residues. Germline V lookup: CDR1 MGHRA, CDR2 YSYEKL. Trimming left V 0 bases short and J 1 base short, with 7 bases between. The CDR3 nucleotides read TGCGCCAGCAGCCAAGATCCCGGGTCTGGAAACACCATATATTTT. It yields the protein CASSQDPGSGNTIYF.

The gene calls are TRBV9 and TRBJ2-5; 8 bases are shared with TRBD2. The V and J ends lost 7 bases and 5 bases, in that order; junction bases with no gene match: 13. The germline gives CDR1 SGDLS, CDR2 YYNGEE. CDR3 size: 15 residues. CDR3 amino acids: CASSLFSGVGETQYF. In nucleotides, the CDR3 is TGTGCCAGCTCCCTTTTTAGCGGGGTAGGGGAGACCCAGTACTTC.

The chain combines TRBV7-9 with TRBJ1-2; 8 nucleotides match TRBD1. The CDR3 spans 14 residues. From germline, CDR1 is SEHNR and CDR2 FQNEAQ (reference sequence). V lost 5 bases to trimming and J lost 7 bases; unmatched junction nucleotides: 9. The CDR3: CASSLDRGSGGYTF. The CDR3 DNA sequence: TGTGCCAGCAGCCTCGACAGGGGTTCGGGTGGCTACACCTTC.

This chain joins TRBV6-2 or TRBV6-3 and TRBJ2-7; D ambiguous. Deletions cut 4 bases from V and 0 bases from J, with 7 bases between. Germline CDR1 and CDR2: MNHEY and SVGEGT. The CDR3 runs 13 residues. Here the CDR3 DNA reads TGTGCCAGCAGTTCGTCCTTCTCCTACGAGCAGTACTTC. This translates into CASSSSFSYEQYF.

The V gene is TRBV7-2, the J gene TRBJ2-7; 14 nucleotides line up with TRBD2. V shed 0 bases, J shed 1 base, and the junction held 11 bases outside the gene matches. The CDR3 has 20 amino acids. Germline CDR1 and CDR2: SGHTA and FQGNSA. This CDR3 reads CASSLATTSGRAPLSYEQYF. For the CDR3, the DNA is TGTGCCAGCAGCTTAGCTACGACTAGCGGGAGGGCCCCTCTTTCCTACGAGCAGTACTTC.

This clone came up once. The chain uses TRBV7-2 and TRBJ2-3; 12 bases line up with TRBD2. V was pared by 4 bases and J by 1 base, with 9 bases of the junction left unmatched. Germline CDR1 reads SGHTA; CDR2 reads FQGNSA. The CDR3 covers 18 residues. This CDR3 reads CASSSGLAGGWGTDTQYF. CDR3 DNA: TGTGCCAGCAGCTCCGGCCTAGCGGGAGGGTGGGGCACAGATACGCAGTATTTT. The whole variable domain, filled in from reference TRBV7-2 and TRBJ2-3, reads GAGVSQSPSNKVTEKGKDVELRCDPISGHTALYWYRQSLGQGLEFLIYFQGNSAPDKSGLPSDRFSAERTGGSVSTLTIQRTQQEDSAVYLCASSSGLAGGWGTDTQYFGPGTRLTVL.

The V gene is TRBV21-1, the J gene TRBJ1-2. TRBV21-1 is a known pseudogene. The CDR3 contains 17 residues. For the CDR3, the DNA is TGTGCCAGCAGCAAAGCCCAGAGCAGCGACCCTAACTATGGCTACACCTTC. Its protein product is CASSKAQSSDPNYGYTF.

This chain joins TRBV29-1 and TRBJ2-1; 7 nucleotides agree with TRBD2. Per the germline V gene, CDR1 is SQVTM and CDR2 is ANQGSEA. V was clipped by 5 bases and J by 4 bases; unmatched bases: 20. The length of the CDR3 is 18 residues. The CDR3 loop reads CSVKFLGDRDYHYNEQFF. Written as DNA, the CDR3 is TGCAGCGTTAAATTTTTAGGGGACCGGGACTACCATTACAATGAGCAGTTCTTC.

The rearrangement joins TRBV7-2 to TRBJ2-7, with 8 nucleotides matching TRBD1. J gave up 6 bases and V 1 base, and 8 bases lay outside the gene matches. Germline CDR1 is SGHTA and CDR2 is FQGNSA. CDR3 size: 15 residues. In DNA form, the CDR3 reads TGTGCCAGCAGCTTAGTTCCGCAGGGGGCGAGCGAGCAGTACTTC. Translated, it gives CASSLVPQGASEQYF.

This chain links TRBV4-1 with TRBJ2-3; 11 bases align to TRBD1. The CDR3 contains 15 residues. Trimming removed 5 bases from V and 3 bases from J; junction bases left unmatched: 4. Germline V gene data show CDR1 as MGHRA and CDR2 as YSYEKL. CDR3: CASSSGTGGTDTQYF. The CDR3 DNA follows: TGCGCCAGCAGCTCCGGGACAGGGGGTACAGATACGCAGTATTTT.

J is TRBJ1-4 and V is TRBV29-1, with D hard to call. Trimming took off 4 bases at V and 5 bases at J, with 14 bases between the two ends. The CDR3 extends over 14 amino acids. CDR1 is SQVTM and CDR2 is ANQGSEA in the germline V gene. DNA of the CDR3: TGCAGCGTTGTACAGCCAGCCCAAAATGAAAAACTGTTTTTT. Its translation: CSVVQPAQNEKLFF. Using reference TRBV29-1 and TRBJ1-4 for the parts outside the CDR3, the full variable domain is SAVISQKPSRDICQRGTSLTIQCQVDSQVTMMFWYRQQPGQSLTLIATANQGSEATYESGFVIDKFPISRPNLTFSTLTVSNMSPEDSSIYLCSVVQPAQNEKLFFGSGTQLSVL.

The V gene is TRBV27, the J gene TRBJ2-2; D is ambiguous. Germline-derived CDR1 and CDR2 are MNHEY and SMNVEV (reference sequence). The V gene lost 0 bases and the J gene lost 4 bases, with 9 bases spanning the gap. This CDR3 is 15 amino acids long. The CDR3 DNA sequence: TGTGCCAGCAGTTTATCTAGATTGCCCACCGGGGAGCTGTTTTTT. Translating gives CASSLSRLPTGELFF.

The CDR3 loop reads CASRSGISNSPLHF. For the CDR3, the DNA is TGTGCCAGCAGGTCCGGGATATCTAATTCACCCCTCCACTTT. This chain connects TRBV6-5 to TRBJ1-6; D remains ambiguous. The CDR3 consists of 14 residues. The germline V gene has CDR1 MNHEY and CDR2 SVGAGI. V gave up 6 bases and J gave up 6 bases, with 12 bases separating them.

V is TRBV4-3 and J is TRBJ2-1, with 10 bases identical to TRBD2. This CDR3 is 19 amino acids long. Trimming took 1 base from V and 0 from J; bases not matched to a gene: 9. The germline gives CDR1 LGHNA, CDR2 YSLEER. CDR3 residues: CASSQAAWSGGASYNEQFF. The CDR3 coding sequence is TGCGCCAGCAGCCAAGCTGCATGGAGCGGGGGGGCCTCCTACAATGAGCAGTTCTTC.

This clone occurred once. CDR3 DNA: TGCAGTGCTAGTTCCCTGAGGGGGACTGAAGCTTTCTTT. Amino acid sequence: CSASSLRGTEAFF. This rearrangement joins TRBV20-1 to TRBJ1-1, with D tentatively TRBD1 (6 bases). There are 13 residues in the CDR3. Germline V lookup: CDR1 DFQATT, CDR2 SNEGSKA (reference sequence). The germline V and J ends were trimmed by 3 bases and 5 bases, with 13 bases remaining between them.

This rearrangement joins TRBV6-4 to TRBJ2-1, with 10 nucleotides matching TRBD2. V lost 2 bases to trimming and J lost 8 bases; unmatched junction nucleotides: 6. The V gene's germline CDR1 is MRHNA and CDR2 SNTAGT. The length of the CDR3 is 15 residues. This CDR3 reads CASSDMASGGDEQFF. The CDR3 coding sequence is TGTGCCAGCAGTGACATGGCTAGCGGGGGCGATGAGCAGTTCTTC.

The V call is TRBV18, the J call TRBJ2-4; D may be TRBD1 (6 bases). The CDR3 is 14 amino acids. Germline lookup yields CDR1 KGHSH and CDR2 LQKENI. The V end lost 3 bases, the J end lost 4 bases, and 10 bases lay between the germline ends. The CDR3 region is CASSPGTPKNIQYF. The CDR3 DNA follows: TGTGCCAGCTCACCTGGGACACCTAAAAACATTCAGTACTTC.

The gene calls are TRBV6-2 or TRBV6-3 and TRBJ2-1, with a possible D match to TRBD2 (6 bases). Germline V CDR1 and CDR2: MNHEY, SVGEGT. The V end was cut by 4 bases, the J end by 4 bases, with 14 bases between. This CDR3 spans 15 amino acids. The CDR3 loop is CASSSLTSIYNEQFF. As DNA, the CDR3 is TGTGCCAGCAGTTCACTAACTAGCATATACAATGAGCAGTTCTTC.

V and J are TRBV11-1 and TRBJ2-7; 8 bases align to TRBD1. With V trimmed by 5 bases and J by 3 bases, 3 bases remained unmatched. CDR1 and CDR2 (germline): SGHAT, FQDESV (reference sequence). This CDR3 is 13 amino acids long. The CDR3 coding sequence is TGTGCCAGCAGCCCGGACAGGGTCTACGAGCAGTACTTC. This sequence encodes CASSPDRVYEQYF.